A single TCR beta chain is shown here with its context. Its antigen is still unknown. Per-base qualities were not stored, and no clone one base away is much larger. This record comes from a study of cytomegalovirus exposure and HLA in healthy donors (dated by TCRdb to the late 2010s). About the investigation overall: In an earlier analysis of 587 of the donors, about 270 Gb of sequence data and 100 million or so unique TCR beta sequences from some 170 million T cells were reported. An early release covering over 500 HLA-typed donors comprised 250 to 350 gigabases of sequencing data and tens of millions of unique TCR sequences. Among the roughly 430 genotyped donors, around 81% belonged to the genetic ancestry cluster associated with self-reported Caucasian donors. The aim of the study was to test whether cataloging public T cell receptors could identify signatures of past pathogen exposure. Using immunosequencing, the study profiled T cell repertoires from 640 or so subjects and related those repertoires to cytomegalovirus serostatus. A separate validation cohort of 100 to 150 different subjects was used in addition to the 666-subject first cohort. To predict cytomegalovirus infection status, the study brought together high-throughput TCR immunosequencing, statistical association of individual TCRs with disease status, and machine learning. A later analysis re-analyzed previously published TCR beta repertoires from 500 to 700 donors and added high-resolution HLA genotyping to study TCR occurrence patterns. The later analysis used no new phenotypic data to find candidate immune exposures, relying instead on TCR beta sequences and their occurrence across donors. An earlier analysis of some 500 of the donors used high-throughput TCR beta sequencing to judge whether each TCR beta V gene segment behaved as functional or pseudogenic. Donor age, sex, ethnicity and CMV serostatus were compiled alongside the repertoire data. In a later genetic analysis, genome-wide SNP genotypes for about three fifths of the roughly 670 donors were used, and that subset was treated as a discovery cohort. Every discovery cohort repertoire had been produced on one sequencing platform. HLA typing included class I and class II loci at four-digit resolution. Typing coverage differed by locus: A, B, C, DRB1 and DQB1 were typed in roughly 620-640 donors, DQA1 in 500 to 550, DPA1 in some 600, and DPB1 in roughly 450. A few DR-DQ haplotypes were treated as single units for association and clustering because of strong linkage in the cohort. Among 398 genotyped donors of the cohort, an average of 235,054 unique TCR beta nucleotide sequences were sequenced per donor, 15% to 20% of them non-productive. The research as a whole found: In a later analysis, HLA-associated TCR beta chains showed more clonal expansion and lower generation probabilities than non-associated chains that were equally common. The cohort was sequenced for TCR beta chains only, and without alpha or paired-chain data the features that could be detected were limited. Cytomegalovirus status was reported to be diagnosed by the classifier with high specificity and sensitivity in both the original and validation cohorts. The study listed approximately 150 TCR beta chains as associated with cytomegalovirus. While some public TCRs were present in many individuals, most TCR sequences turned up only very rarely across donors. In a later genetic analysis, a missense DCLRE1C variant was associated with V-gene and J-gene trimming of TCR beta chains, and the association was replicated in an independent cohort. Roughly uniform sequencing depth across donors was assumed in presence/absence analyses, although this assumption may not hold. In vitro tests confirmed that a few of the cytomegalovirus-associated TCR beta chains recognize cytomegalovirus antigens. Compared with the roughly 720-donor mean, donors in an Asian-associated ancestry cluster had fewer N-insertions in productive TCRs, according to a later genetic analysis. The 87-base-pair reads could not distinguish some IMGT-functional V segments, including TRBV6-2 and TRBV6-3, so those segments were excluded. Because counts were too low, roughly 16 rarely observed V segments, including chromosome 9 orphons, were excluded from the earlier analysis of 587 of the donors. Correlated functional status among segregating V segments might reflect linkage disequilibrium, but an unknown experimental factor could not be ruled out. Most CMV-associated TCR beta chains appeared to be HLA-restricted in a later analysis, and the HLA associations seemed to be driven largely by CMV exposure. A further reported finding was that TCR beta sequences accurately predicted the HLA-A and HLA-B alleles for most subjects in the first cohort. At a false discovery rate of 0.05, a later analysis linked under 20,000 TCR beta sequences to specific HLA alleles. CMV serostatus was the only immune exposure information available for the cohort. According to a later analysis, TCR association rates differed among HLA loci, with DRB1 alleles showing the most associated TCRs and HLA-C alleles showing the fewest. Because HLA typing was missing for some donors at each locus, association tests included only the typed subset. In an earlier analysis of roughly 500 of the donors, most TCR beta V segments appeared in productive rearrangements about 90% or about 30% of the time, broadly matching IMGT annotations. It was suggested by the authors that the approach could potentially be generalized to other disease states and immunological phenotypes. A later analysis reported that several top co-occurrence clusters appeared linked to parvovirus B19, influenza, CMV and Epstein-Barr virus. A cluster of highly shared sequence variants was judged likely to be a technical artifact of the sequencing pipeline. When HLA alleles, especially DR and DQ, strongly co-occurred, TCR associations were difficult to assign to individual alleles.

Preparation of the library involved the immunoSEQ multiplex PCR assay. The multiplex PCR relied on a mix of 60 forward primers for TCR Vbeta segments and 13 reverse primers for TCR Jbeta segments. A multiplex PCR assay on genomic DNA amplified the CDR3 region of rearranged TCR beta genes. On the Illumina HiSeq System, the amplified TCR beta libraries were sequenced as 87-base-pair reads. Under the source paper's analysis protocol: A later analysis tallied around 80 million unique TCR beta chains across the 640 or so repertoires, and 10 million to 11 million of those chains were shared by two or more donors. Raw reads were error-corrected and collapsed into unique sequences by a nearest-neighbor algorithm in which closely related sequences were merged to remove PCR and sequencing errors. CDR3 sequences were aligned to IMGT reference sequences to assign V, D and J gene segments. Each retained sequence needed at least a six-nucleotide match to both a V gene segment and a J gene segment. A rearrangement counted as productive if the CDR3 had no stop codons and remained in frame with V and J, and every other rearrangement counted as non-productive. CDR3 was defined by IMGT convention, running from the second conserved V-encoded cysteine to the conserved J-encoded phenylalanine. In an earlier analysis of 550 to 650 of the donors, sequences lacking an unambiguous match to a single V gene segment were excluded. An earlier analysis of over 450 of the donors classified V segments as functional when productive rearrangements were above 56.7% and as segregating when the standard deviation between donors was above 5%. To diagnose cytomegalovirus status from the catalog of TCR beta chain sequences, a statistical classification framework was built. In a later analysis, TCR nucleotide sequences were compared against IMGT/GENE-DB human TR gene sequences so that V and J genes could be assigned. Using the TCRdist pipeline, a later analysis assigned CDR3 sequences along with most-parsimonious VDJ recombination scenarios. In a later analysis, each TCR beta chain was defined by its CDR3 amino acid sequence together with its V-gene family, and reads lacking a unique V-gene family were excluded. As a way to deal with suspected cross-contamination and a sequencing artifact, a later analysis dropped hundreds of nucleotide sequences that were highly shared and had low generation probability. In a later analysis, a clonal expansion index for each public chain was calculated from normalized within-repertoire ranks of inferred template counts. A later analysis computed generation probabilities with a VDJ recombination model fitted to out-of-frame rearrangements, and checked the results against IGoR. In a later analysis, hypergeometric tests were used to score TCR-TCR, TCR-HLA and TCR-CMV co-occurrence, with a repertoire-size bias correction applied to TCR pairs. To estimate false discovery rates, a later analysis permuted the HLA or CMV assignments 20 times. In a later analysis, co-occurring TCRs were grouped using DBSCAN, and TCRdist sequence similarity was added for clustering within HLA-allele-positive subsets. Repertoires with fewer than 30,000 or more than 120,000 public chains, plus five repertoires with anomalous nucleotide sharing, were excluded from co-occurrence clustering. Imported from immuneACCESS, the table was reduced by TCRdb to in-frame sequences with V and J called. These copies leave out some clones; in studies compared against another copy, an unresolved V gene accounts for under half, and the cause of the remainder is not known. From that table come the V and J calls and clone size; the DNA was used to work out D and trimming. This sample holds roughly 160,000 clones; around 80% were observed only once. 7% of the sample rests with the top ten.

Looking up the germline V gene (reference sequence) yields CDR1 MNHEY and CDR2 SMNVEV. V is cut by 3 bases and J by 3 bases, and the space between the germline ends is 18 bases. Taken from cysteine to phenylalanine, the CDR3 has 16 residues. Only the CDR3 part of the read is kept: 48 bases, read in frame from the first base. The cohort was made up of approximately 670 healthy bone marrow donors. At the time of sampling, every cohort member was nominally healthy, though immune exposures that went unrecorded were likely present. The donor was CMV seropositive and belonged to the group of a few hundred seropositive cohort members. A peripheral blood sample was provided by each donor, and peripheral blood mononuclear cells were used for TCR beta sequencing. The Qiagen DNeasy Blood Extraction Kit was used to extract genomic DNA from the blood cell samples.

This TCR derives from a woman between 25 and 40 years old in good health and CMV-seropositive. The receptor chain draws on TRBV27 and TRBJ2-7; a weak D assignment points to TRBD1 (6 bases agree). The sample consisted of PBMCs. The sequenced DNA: TGTGCCAGCAGTTTCCTAACGATGGGACACTTCTACGAGCAGTACTTC. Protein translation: CASSFLTMGHFYEQYF.